These 23 T cell receptor beta chains originate from one sample sequenced in a study of long-term antiretroviral therapy in people with HIV. Sequencing used immunoSEQ v3.0 at survey level. Assay used: immunoSEQ multiplex PCR; TCRdb lists only in-frame clones, some missing. This sample has roughly 33,000 clones; about 83% occur once, and the top ten carry 7% to 7.5%. Specimen: unsorted PBMCs, collected 2 years after starting antiretroviral therapy. Every receptor here comes from a woman aged 50 to 60 with HIV.

The V call is TRBV29-1, the J call TRBJ2-3; D is possibly TRBD1 (6 bases). Germline V lookup: CDR1 SQVTM, CDR2 ANQGSEA. This CDR3 region has 13 residues. V was cut by 6 bases and J by 2 bases, with 12 bases left in between. CDR3 sequence: CSVTGHFTDTQYF. In DNA form, the CDR3 reads TGCAGCGTAACGGGACACTTCACAGATACGCAGTATTTT.

This clone counts as medium-sized. The chain combines TRBV2 with TRBJ1-1; 7 bases map to TRBD1. Trimming removed 10 bases from V and 4 bases from J; junction bases left unmatched: 3. Germline V gene sequence: CDR1 SNHLY, CDR2 FYNNEI. The CDR3 contains 11 residues. In DNA, the CDR3 is TGTGCCACCGGACAGGCCACTGAAGCTTTCTTT. Encoded protein: CATGQATEAFF. The entire variable domain, with the rest obtained from reference TRBV2 and TRBJ1-1, is as follows: EPEVTQTPSHQVTQMGQEVILRCVPISNHLYFYWYRQILGQKVEFLVSFYNNEISEKSEIFDDQFSVERPDGSNFTLKIRSTKLEDSAMYFCATGQATEAFFGQGTRLTVV.

The V and J genes are TRBV27 and TRBJ2-2; TRBD2 matches at 10 bases. Germline values: CDR1 MNHEY, CDR2 SMNVEV (reference sequence). V trimming: 2 bases; J trimming: 5 bases; junction bases outside the gene matches: 5. The CDR3 is made up of 16 amino acids. This CDR3 is CASSLRLAGATGELFF. DNA of the CDR3: TGTGCCAGCAGTTTACGGCTAGCGGGGGCAACCGGGGAGCTGTTTTTT.

The rearrangement joins TRBV7-9 to TRBJ2-4, with 7 bases aligning to TRBD1. J lost 0 bases, V lost 11 bases, and 16 bases had no gene match. CDR1 and CDR2 (germline): SEHNR, FQNEAQ (reference sequence). CDR3 size: 17 residues. CDR3 nucleotides: TGTGCCGTGGCCGGGAAACAGGGGAATATAGCCAAAAACATTCAGTACTTC. This sequence encodes CAVAGKQGNIAKNIQYF.

This sequence joins TRBV18 and TRBJ2-3; D possibly uses TRBD1 or TRBD2 (5 bases each). Germline lookup yields CDR1 KGHSH and CDR2 LQKENI. V was shortened by 8 bases and J by 2 bases, with 8 bases between the two germline ends. The CDR3 extends over 12 amino acids. The CDR3 DNA sequence: TGTGCCAGCCTCGGGACCACAGATACGCAGTATTTT. This encodes CASLGTTDTQYF.

V is TRBV6-6 and J is TRBJ2-1, with D perhaps being TRBD1 or TRBD2 (5 bases each). This CDR3 contains 12 residues. V lost 0 bases and J lost 8, with 5 bases in between. CDR1 is MNHNY and CDR2 is SVGAGI in the germline V gene (reference sequence). CDR3 sequence reads: CASSYSGDEQFF. The CDR3 region has the DNA TGTGCCAGCAGTTACTCGGGGGATGAGCAGTTCTTC.

The V gene is TRBV2, the J gene TRBJ1-4; a weak D match, TRBD1 (6 bases). Trimming pared 5 bases from V and 3 bases from J, leaving 10 bases between. This CDR3 spans 14 amino acids. CDR1 is SNHLY and CDR2 is FYNNEI in the germline V gene. This CDR3 reads CASSNRVANEKLFF. The CDR3 DNA sequence: TGTGCCAGCAGTAACAGGGTAGCTAATGAAAAACTGTTTTTT.

For the CDR3, the DNA is TGCGCCAGCAGACGGGACAGGGTTACTGAAGCTTTCTTT. Translated, it gives CASRRDRVTEAFF. The V and J genes are TRBV10-2 and TRBJ1-1; TRBD1 aligns across 9 bases. The germline V gene encodes CDR1 WSHSY and CDR2 SAAADI. The J segment lost 5 bases and the V segment lost 6 bases, leaving 4 bases of the junction unmatched. The CDR3 sequence is 13 residues long.

V usage is TRBV5-1 and J usage is TRBJ2-7; no clear D gene. The CDR3 sequence is 15 residues long. Trimming took 0 bases from V and 3 from J, leaving 13 bases between them. The germline gives CDR1 SGHRS, CDR2 YFSETQ. Written as DNA, the CDR3 is TGCGCCAGCAGCTTGGGTCCCGAATCAAACTACGAGCAGTACTTC. Encoded protein: CASSLGPESNYEQYF.

This sequence joins TRBV9 and TRBJ1-5; possible D gene TRBD1, 5 bases. The V gene lost 0 bases and the J gene lost 0 bases, with 7 bases spanning the gap. Per the germline V gene, CDR1 is SGDLS and CDR2 is YYNGEE. CDR3 length: 15 residues. CDR3 DNA: TGTGCCAGCAGCGTAGGGGACGCTAGCAATCAGCCCCAGCATTTT. Its protein is CASSVGDASNQPQHF.

The chain has TRBV2 and TRBJ1-2; TRBD1 is a possible D gene (6 bases). Trimming removed 6 bases at V and 4 bases at J, with 12 bases between. There are 13 residues in the CDR3. Germline V gene lookup returns CDR1 SNHLY and CDR2 FYNNEI. The CDR3 region is CASRRGGGYGYTF. In nucleotides, the CDR3 is TGTGCCAGCAGGAGGGGGGGTGGCTATGGCTACACCTTC.

This rearrangement joins TRBV27 to TRBJ2-7; 7 nucleotides match TRBD1. J gave up 3 bases and V 5 bases, and 10 bases lay outside the gene matches. The germline CDR1 and CDR2 sequences are MNHEY and SMNVEV (reference sequence). There are 15 residues in the CDR3. Here the CDR3 reads CASSPRQGKVYEQYF. Written as DNA, the CDR3 is TGTGCCAGCAGTCCCCGACAGGGTAAGGTCTACGAGCAGTACTTC.

The chain is built from TRBV9 and TRBJ2-1, with 13 bases aligning to TRBD2. The CDR3 runs 14 residues. The V and J ends lost 3 bases and 8 bases, in that order; junction bases with no gene match: 2. Germline V gives CDR1 SGDLS, CDR2 YYNGEE. The CDR3 reads CASSGLAGGDEQFF. CDR3 nucleotide sequence: TGTGCCAGCAGCGGACTAGCGGGGGGCGATGAGCAGTTCTTC.

The J gene is TRBJ1-1, the V gene TRBV27; 7 bases line up with TRBD1. The germline gives CDR1 MNHEY, CDR2 SMNVEV (reference sequence). Trimming at V came to 6 bases and at J to 6 bases, leaving 7 bases not matched to a gene. CDR3 length: 13 amino acids. The CDR3 loop reads CASSQRQGPEAFF. CDR3 nucleotides: TGTGCCAGCAGCCAACGACAGGGCCCTGAAGCTTTCTTT.

The chain has TRBV29-1 and TRBJ2-2; D is unresolved. The CDR3 contains 12 residues. Germline lookup yields CDR1 SQVTM and CDR2 ANQGSEA. V dropped 2 bases and J dropped 3 bases, with 4 bases sitting between them. As DNA, the CDR3 is TGCAGCGTTGAAAGGGACACCGGGGAGCTGTTTTTT. Its translation is CSVERDTGELFF.

The V gene is TRBV11-2, the J gene TRBJ2-2, with D possibly called TRBD1 or TRBD2 (5 bases each). The germline V and J ends were trimmed by 3 bases and 5 bases, with 16 bases remaining between them. Per the germline V gene, CDR1 is SGHAT and CDR2 is FQNNGV. The CDR3 runs 16 residues. The CDR3 coding sequence is TGTGCCAGCAGCTTCCGGGACCCAAGGACGACCGGGGAGCTGTTTTTT. Protein product: CASSFRDPRTTGELFF.

The rearrangement joins TRBV5-4 to TRBJ2-3, with 7 bases lining up with TRBD1. The trim removed 5 bases at V and 0 bases at J, leaving 6 bases unmatched. Germline V CDR1 and CDR2: SGHNT, YYREEE (reference sequence). This CDR3 spans 15 amino acids. The CDR3 region has the DNA TGTGCCAGCAGAGGATACAGGGGTAGCACAGATACGCAGTATTTT. As protein: CASRGYRGSTDTQYF.

In this sample, this clone turned up a few times. The genes are TRBV30 and TRBJ1-2; D is perhaps TRBD1 (5 bases). This CDR3 is built from 12 residues. Germline CDR1 GTSNPN, CDR2 SVGIG (reference sequence). Trimming took off 2 bases at V and 10 bases at J, with 14 bases between the two ends. DNA of the CDR3: TGTGCCTGGAGTCCCCTTGGGGCTCCCTACACCTTC. Translating gives CAWSPLGAPYTF.

The J gene is TRBJ2-3, the V gene TRBV11-2; D is possibly TRBD2 (6 bases). The length of the CDR3 is 15 residues. The germline V and J ends were trimmed by 1 base and 4 bases, with 12 bases remaining between them. CDR1 and CDR2 (germline): SGHAT, FQNNGV. The CDR3 nucleotides read TGTGCCAGCAGCTTAGTGGGAGGTCAGGCAGATACGCAGTATTTT. It codes for CASSLVGGQADTQYF.

J is TRBJ2-5 and V is TRBV5-1, with a tentative D call TRBD1 (5 bases). CDR1 and CDR2 (germline): SGHRS, YFSETQ. This CDR3 has 13 residues. Trimming took 1 base from V and 5 from J, leaving 9 bases between them. CDR3 protein: CASSLPAGETQYF. CDR3 bases: TGCGCCAGCAGCTTGCCGGCAGGGGAGACCCAGTACTTC.

The CDR3 is CASSVDGGAGDTQYF. The CDR3 DNA follows: TGTGCCAGCAGCGTAGACGGGGGGGCGGGAGATACGCAGTATTTT. J is TRBJ2-3 and V is TRBV9; 8 nucleotides align to TRBD2. The J segment lost 5 bases and the V segment lost 0 bases, leaving 5 bases of the junction unmatched. The CDR3 runs to 15 residues. The germline gives CDR1 SGDLS, CDR2 YYNGEE.

The V call is TRBV5-5, the J call TRBJ2-1, with TRBD2 matching 11 bases. V shed 0 bases, J shed 8 bases, and the junction held 10 bases outside the gene matches. The CDR3 extends over 17 amino acids. CDR1 SGHKS and CDR2 YYEKEE come from the germline V gene (reference sequence). The CDR3 DNA is TGTGCCAGCAGCTTGGCCATAGCGGGGGGGCTAATGGATGAGCAGTTCTTC. Amino acids: CASSLAIAGGLMDEQFF.

In this sample, this clone turned up once. The genes are TRBV7-3 and TRBJ2-6; 8 bases match TRBD1. J was trimmed by 3 bases and V by 10 bases; bases with no gene match: 14. This CDR3 contains 17 residues. CDR1 is SGHTA, CDR2 FQGTGA, per germline. The CDR3 DNA is TGTGCCACTACCTCCGACAGGGGAGGAGGTGGGGCCAACGTCCTGACTTTC. Translation gives CATTSDRGGGGANVLTF.